This entry describes one T cell receptor beta chain. This record belongs to a study of CD8+CD57+ T cells in acquired aplastic anemia. Both TCR beta VDJ combination and CDR3 sequence profiling were carried out. Genomic DNA was the template for this profiling. TCRdb processed the reads anew with MiXCR; each CDR3 protein has one entry. The table lists some 200,000 distinct CDR3 sequences, 34% of them singletons. The CDR3 covers 15 residues. The germline gives CDR1 SGHRS, CDR2 YFSETQ. The ends lost 7 bases at V and 5 bases at J; junction bases unmatched: 10. Material: sorted CD4+, CD8+, or CD8+CD57+ T cells (not recorded which) from PBMCs. V gene TRBV5-1 combines with J gene TRBJ1-5, with 9 nucleotides matching TRBD1. The receptor's source is a human donor in good health, serving as a control. Here the CDR3 reads CASGSGTGRDQPQHF. The DNA of the CDR3 is TGCGCCAGCGGCTCCGGGACAGGGCGTGATCAGCCCCAGCATTTT. The full variable domain, in which reference TRBV5-1 and TRBJ1-5 provide the parts outside the CDR3, is KAGVTQTPRYLIKTRGQQVTLSCSPISGHRSVSWYQQTPGQGLQFLFEYFSETQRNKGNFPGRFSGRQFSNSRSEMNVSTLELGDSALYLCASGSGTGRDQPQHFGDGTRLSIL.